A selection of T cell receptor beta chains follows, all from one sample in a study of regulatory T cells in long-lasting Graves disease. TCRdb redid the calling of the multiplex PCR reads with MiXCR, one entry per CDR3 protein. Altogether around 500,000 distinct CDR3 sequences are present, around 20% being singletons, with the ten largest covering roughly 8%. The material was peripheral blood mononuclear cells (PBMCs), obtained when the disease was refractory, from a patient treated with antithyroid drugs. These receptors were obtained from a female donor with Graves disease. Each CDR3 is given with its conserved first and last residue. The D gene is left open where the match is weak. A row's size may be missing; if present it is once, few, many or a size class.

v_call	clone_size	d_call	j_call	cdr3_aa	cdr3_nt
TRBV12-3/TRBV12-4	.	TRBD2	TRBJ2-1	CASSSSGSAYNEQFF	TGTGCCAGCAGTTCTAGCGGGAGCGCCTACAATGAGCAGTTCTTC
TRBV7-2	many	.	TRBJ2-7	CASSPMVEQYF	TGTGCCAGCAGCCCAATGGTAGAGCAGTACTTC
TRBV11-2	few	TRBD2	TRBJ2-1	CASSLSFSGPYNEQFF	TGTGCCAGCAGCTTAAGCTTTAGCGGGCCCTACAATGAGCAGTTCTTC
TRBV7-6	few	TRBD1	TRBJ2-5	CASSATFRGTDHFQETQYF	TGTGCCAGCAGCGCAACGTTTCGAGGGACAGACCACTTCCAAGAGACCCAGTACTTC
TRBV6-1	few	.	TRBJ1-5	CASSERDEGDQPQHF	TGTGCCAGCAGTGAAAGGGACGAGGGCGACCAGCCCCAGCATTTT
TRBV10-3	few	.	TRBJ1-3	CAIKPAFSGNTIYF	TGTGCCATCAAACCCGCTTTCTCTGGAAACACCATATATTTT
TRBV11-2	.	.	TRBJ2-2	CASTPGRWGTGELFF	TGTGCCAGCACCCCGGGACGGTGGGGCACCGGGGAGCTGTTTTTT
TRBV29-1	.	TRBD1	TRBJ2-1	CSVWQGADGSYNEQFF	TGCAGCGTTTGGCAGGGGGCCGACGGCTCCTACAATGAGCAGTTCTTC
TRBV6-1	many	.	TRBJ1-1	CASSELPDRNTEAFF	TGTGCCAGCAGTGAATTGCCGGATAGGAACACTGAAGCTTTCTTT
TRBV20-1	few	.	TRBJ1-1	CSARDIVGNTEAFF	TGCAGTGCTAGAGACATAGTGGGGAACACTGAAGCTTTCTTT
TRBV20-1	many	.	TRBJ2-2	CSARPNTGELFF	TGCAGTGCTAGGCCGAACACCGGGGAGCTGTTTTTT
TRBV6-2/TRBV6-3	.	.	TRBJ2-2	CASSPGGRPGELFF	TGTGCCAGCAGCCCAGGGGGGCGCCCCGGGGAGCTGTTTTTT
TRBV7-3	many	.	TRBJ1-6	CASSLTGLSSYNSPLHF	TGTGCCAGCAGCTTAACGGGGTTGAGCTCCTATAATTCACCCCTCCACTTT
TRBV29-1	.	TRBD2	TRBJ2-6	CSVGTSGRNGANVLTF	TGCAGCGTCGGGACTAGCGGGAGGAATGGGGCCAACGTCCTGACTTTC
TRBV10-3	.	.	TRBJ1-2	CAISDSRTVRIGGYTF	TGTGCCATCAGCGATTCTCGGACCGTCCGGATCGGGGGCTACACCTTC
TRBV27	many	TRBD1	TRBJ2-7	CASSWGQGTVYSYEQYF	TGTGCCAGCAGTTGGGGACAGGGGACGGTTTACTCCTACGAGCAGTACTTC
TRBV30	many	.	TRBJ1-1	CAWRYYTEAFF	TGTGCCTGGCGTTACTACACTGAAGCTTTCTTT
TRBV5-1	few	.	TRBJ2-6	CASSLQTDTRISGANVLTF	TGCGCCAGCAGCTTGCAGACGGACACGCGGATCTCTGGGGCCAACGTCCTGACTTTC
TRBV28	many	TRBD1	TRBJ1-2	CASSFPGGRGYTF	TGTGCCAGCAGTTTCCCAGGGGGTAGAGGCTACACCTTC
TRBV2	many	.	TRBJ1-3	CASSDTRSGNTIYF	TGTGCCAGCAGTGACACTCGCTCTGGAAACACCATATATTTT
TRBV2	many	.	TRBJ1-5	CASRGGSSGGNQPQHF	TGTGCCAGCAGGGGGGGTAGCTCTGGGGGCAATCAGCCCCAGCATTTT
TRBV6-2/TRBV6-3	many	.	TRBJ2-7	CASSYIGGTRSYEQYF	TGTGCCAGCAGTTACATCGGAGGGACAAGGTCCTACGAGCAGTACTTC
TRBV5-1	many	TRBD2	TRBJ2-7	CASSRGLSYEQYF	TGTGCCAGCAGCCGGGGACTATCCTACGAGCAGTACTTC
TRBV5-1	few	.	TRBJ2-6	CASSLVVSGANVLTF	TGCGCCAGCAGCTTGGTTGTGTCTGGGGCCAACGTCCTGACTTTC
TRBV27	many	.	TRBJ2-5	CASDREAQETQYF	TGTGCCAGTGACAGGGAGGCACAAGAGACCCAGTACTTC
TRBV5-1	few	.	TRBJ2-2	CASSQHQRIGTGELFF	TGCGCCAGCAGCCAACACCAAAGGATTGGCACCGGGGAGCTGTTTTTT
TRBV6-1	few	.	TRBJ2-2	CASGYTANTGELFF	TGTGCCAGCGGGTACACTGCGAACACCGGGGAGCTGTTTTTT
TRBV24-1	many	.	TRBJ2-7	CAILLDGESSYEQYF	TGTGCCATCTTACTGGACGGCGAAAGCTCCTACGAGCAGTACTTC
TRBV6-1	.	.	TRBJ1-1	CASSPGGAWTEAFF	TGTGCCAGCAGCCCCGGGGGGGCATGGACTGAAGCTTTCTTT
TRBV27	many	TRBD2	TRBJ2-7	CASSLSKGLAGEQYF	TGTGCCAGCAGTTTATCGAAGGGACTAGCGGGTGAGCAGTACTTC
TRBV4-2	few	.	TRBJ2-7	CASSQDDSPGYEQYF	TGTGCCAGCAGCCAAGATGATTCGCCGGGGTACGAGCAGTACTTC
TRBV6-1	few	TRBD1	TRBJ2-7	CASSRTGGGEQYF	TGTGCCAGCAGCAGAACAGGGGGCGGCGAGCAGTACTTC
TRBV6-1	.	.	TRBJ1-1	CASGRANTEAFF	TGTGCCAGCGGACGGGCGAACACTGAAGCTTTCTTT
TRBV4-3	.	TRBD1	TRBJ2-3	CASSQGTGSTDTQYF	TGCGCCAGCAGTCAAGGGACAGGGAGCACAGATACGCAGTATTTT
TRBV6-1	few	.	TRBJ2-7	CASIPGSLDYEQYF	TGTGCCAGCATCCCAGGGTCCCTGGATTACGAGCAGTACTTC
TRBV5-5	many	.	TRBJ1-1	CASSPPNTAGAFF	TGTGCCAGCAGCCCCCCAAATACGGCTGGAGCTTTCTTT
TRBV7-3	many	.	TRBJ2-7	CASSPQAGWALNEQYF	TGTGCCAGCAGCCCACAGGCGGGGTGGGCTTTGAACGAGCAGTACTTC
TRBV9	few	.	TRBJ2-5	CASSVVSSETQYF	TGTGCCAGCAGCGTAGTATCTTCGGAGACCCAGTACTTC
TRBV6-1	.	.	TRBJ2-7	CASSLVVQRYEQYF	TGTGCCAGCAGTCTCGTGGTGCAGCGGTACGAGCAGTACTTC
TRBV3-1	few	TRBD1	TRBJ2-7	CASRIGQGGEQYF	TGTGCCAGCAGAATCGGACAGGGTGGTGAGCAGTACTTC
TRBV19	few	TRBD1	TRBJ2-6	CASSLQGPYSGANVLTF	TGTGCCAGTAGTCTACAGGGGCCGTACTCTGGGGCCAACGTCCTGACTTTC
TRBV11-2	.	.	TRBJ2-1	CASSLVDRTYEQFF	TGTGCCAGCAGCTTAGTTGATAGGACCTATGAGCAGTTCTTC
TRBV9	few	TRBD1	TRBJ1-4	CASSGQGASNEKLFF	TGTGCCAGCAGCGGACAGGGGGCCTCTAATGAAAAACTGTTTTTT
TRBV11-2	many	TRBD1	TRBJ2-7	CASSPSGTGVYEQYF	TGTGCCAGCAGCCCCTCCGGGACAGGGGTCTACGAGCAGTACTTC
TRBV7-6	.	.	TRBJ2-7	CASSAWGEDYEQYF	TGTGCCAGCAGCGCCTGGGGGGAGGACTACGAGCAGTACTTC
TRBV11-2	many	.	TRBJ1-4	CASSLSQGSYEKLFF	TGTGCCAGCAGCTTAAGTCAGGGAAGCTATGAAAAACTGTTTTTT
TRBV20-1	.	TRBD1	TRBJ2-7	CSAKTGGNLEYEQYF	TGCAGTGCTAAGACAGGGGGCAATTTGGAGTACGAGCAGTACTTC
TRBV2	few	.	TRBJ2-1	CASKQRALGYNEQFF	TGTGCCAGCAAGCAGCGGGCCCTGGGGTACAATGAGCAGTTCTTC
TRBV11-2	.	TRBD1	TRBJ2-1	CASSFSPGRGHNEQFF	TGTGCCAGCAGCTTTAGTCCGGGCAGGGGGCACAATGAGCAGTTCTTC
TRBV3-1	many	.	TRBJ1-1	CASSRSPTEAFF	TGTGCCAGCAGCCGTTCCCCCACTGAAGCTTTCTTT
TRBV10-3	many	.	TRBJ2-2	CAISVIGVTGELFF	TGTGCCATCAGTGTAATCGGGGTCACCGGGGAGCTGTTTTTT
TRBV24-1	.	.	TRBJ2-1	CATSDPYLHEQFF	TGTGCCACCAGTGACCCCTATTTGCATGAGCAGTTCTTC
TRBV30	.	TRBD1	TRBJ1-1	CAWLQGVKAFF	TGTGCCTGGCTCCAGGGGGTTAAAGCTTTCTTT
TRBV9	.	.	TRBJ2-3	CASSEAVRGTDTQYF	TGTGCCAGCAGCGAAGCCGTCAGGGGAACCGATACGCAGTATTTT
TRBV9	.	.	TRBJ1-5	CASSVGGSQPQHF	TGTGCCAGCAGCGTGGGGGGTTCGCAGCCCCAGCATTTT
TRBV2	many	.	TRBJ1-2	CASRPGQSSYGYTF	TGTGCCAGCAGACCGGGGCAGTCCTCCTATGGCTACACCTTC
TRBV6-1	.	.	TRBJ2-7	CASSPAGTTSLYF	TGTGCCAGCAGTCCGGCAGGGACGACGTCCTTGTACTTC
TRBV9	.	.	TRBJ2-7	CASSVGQNSYEQYF	TGTGCCAGCAGCGTAGGACAGAATTCCTACGAGCAGTACTTC